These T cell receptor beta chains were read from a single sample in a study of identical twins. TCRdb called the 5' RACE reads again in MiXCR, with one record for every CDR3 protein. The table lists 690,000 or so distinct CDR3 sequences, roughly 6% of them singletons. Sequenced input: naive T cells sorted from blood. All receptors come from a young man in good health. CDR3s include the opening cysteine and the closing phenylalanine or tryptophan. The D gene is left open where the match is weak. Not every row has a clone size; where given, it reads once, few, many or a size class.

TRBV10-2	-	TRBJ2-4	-	CASSESSGGGQGF
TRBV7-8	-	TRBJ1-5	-	CASSLDFAVNQPQHF
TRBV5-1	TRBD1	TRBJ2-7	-	CASSVGTGMYEQYF
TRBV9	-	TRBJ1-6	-	CASSVEADTNSPLHF
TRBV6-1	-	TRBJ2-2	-	CASSRAGVSGELFF
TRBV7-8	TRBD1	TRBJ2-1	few	CASGGQGSRSYNEQFF
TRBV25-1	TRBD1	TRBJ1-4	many	CASSFGTGSELFF
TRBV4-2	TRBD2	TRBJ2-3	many	CASSHPPSGRTDTQYF
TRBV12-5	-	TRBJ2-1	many	CASGLGVYNEQFF
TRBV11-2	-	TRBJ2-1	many	CASSLVETGPLKEQFF
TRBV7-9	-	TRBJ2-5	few	CASSLESGLKTQYF
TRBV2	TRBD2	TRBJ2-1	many	CATLGVAGDEQFF
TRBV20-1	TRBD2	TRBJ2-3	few	CSASTSGRETDTQYF
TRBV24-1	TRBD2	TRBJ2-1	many	CATSAGTGRELAGGLPNEQFF
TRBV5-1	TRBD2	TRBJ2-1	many	CASSSRLAGYNEQFF
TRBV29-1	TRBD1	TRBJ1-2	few	CSVETRTGSNYGYTF
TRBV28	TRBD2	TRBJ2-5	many	CASSSREGLETQYF
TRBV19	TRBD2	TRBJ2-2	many	CASTNPAGGVTGELFF
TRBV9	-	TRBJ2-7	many	CASSEGGRSREQYF
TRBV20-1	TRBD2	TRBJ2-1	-	CSARRGTSGFNEQFF
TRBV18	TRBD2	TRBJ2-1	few	CASSPKAGGGYNEQFF
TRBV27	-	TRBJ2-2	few	CASSGGGSTGELFF
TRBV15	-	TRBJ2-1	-	CATSRDNRGSDEQFF
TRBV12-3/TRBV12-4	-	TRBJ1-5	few	CASSLARAYSNQPQHF
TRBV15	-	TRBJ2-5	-	CATSIHRQSQETQYF
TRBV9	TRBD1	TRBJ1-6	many	CASSGQGSHSPLHF
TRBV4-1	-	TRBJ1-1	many	CASSQPFTGRNTEAFF
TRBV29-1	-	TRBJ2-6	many	CSVLKADSGANVLTF
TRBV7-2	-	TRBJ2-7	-	CASSLGTDLGRYF
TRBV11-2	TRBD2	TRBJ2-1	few	CASSPRLAGGFYNEQFF
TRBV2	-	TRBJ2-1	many	CASSVAWNEQFF
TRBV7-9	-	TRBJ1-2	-	CASSFEQGWYGYTF